This T cell receptor beta chain was identified in a study of T cells in women clearing cervical HPV infection. With respect to this clone: Its matching antigen is unknown. The read gets to within 3 residues of the CDR3 end, and the germline J gene fills in the rest.

Study outcomes and limitations: CIN3+ cases had significantly higher TCR repertoire richness than controls, but evenness did not differ.

Measured with immunoSEQ multiplex PCR; TCRdb has only the in-frame clones, and not every one. This sample's table has about 22,000 clones. Germline values: CDR1 MDHEN, CDR2 SYDVKM. V shed 3 bases, J shed 1 base, and the junction held 20 bases outside the gene matches. The CDR3 runs 20 residues. Sample: blood buffy coat. The chain has TRBV28 and TRBJ1-1; 7 bases are shared with TRBD1. The source of this sequence is a woman between 18 and 70 years old with a cervical HPV16 infection that either progressed to CIN3+ or cleared (not recorded which). The CDR3 sequence: CASSFFSLQGIAAPNTEAFF. Incomplete CDR3 DNA: TGTGCCAGCAGTTTTTTCTCCCTACAGGGGATCGCGGCCCCGAACACTGAA.